The sequence of this T cell receptor beta chain was determined in a study of memory CD4+ T cells and cytomegalovirus serostatus. V was shortened by 1 base and J by 8 bases, with 8 bases between the two germline ends. The germline V gene has CDR1 MDHEN and CDR2 SYDVKM. The CDR3 runs to 12 residues. The sort gate was single viable CD3+CD4+CD8-CD45RO+ cells for memory CD4+ T cells. In the original analysis: Out-of-frame sequences were removed, leaving 2 million to 2.5 million distinct TCRbeta sequences. TCRdb keeps only in-frame clones here, not all; method: immunoSEQ multiplex PCR. The DNA gave D and trimming, while V, J and clone size come from that table. The repertoire holds 85,000 to 100,000 clones, with about 80% as singletons.

The chain links TRBV28 to TRBJ1-2, with D possibly TRBD1 on 5 matching bases. The origin of this receptor is an adult in good health and CMV-seropositive. Sequenced material: memory CD4+ T cells from blood. DNA for the CDR3: TGTGCCAGCAGTTTATCCGGGGCCGGCTACACCTTC. It translates to CASSLSGAGYTF.